The T cell receptor (beta chain) under discussion was sequenced for a study of sequential checkpoint blockade in melanoma (dated by TCRdb to about 2019). In the study overall: Using 1:1 randomization, the trial assigned patients either to first-line nivolumab followed by ipilimumab (arm A) or to ipilimumab followed by nivolumab (arm B). Maintenance nivolumab came after both trial sequences.

In the case of this clone: The antigen this receptor binds is unknown. Base qualities are missing; no much larger clone stands one base away.

What the study reported, not specific to this receptor: The response-prediction model combining TCR metrics and mutation burden needs validation in larger, independent patient cohorts.

From the germline V gene, CDR1 is MNHEY and CDR2 is SVGAGI. V and J are trimmed by 6 bases and 0 bases, and the gene matches miss 5 bases of the junction. There are 15 amino acids in the CDR3, from cysteine to phenylalanine inclusive. Just the 45-base CDR3 DNA is kept, in frame starting at base 1. The immunoSEQ Assay was used to immunosequence TCRbeta CDR3 regions from genomic DNA. Before high-throughput sequencing, the genomic DNA was amplified using bias-controlled multiplex PCR. In the paper's pipeline: To quantify the absolute abundance of each unique TCRbeta CDR3 region, the sequences were collapsed and filtered. Clonality, defined as 1 minus Pielou's evenness, was calculated using only productive rearrangements. Clones with significantly greater frequencies in on-treatment versus baseline samples were identified using a previously published method. TCRdb re-hosts the immuneACCESS table, in-frame sequences only. Its copies lack some clones; in the studies checked, an unresolved V gene accounts for under half of them, and the cause for the rest is not known. V and J calls and clone size are given by that table; D and trimming were obtained from the DNA. The sample records 10,000 to 15,000 clones, under 80% of which are singletons. Jointly, the top ten make up more than 20% of the sample.

Interpreted using the paper, the treatment or condition label stands for: randomized to nivolumab then ipilimumab (arm A) or the reverse (arm B). None of the trial patients had been given prior DNA-damaging chemotherapy. A FACS Aria II flow cytometer was used to sort live CD3+CD8+ cells that were negative for CD19 and CD56 from thawed PBMCs. Samples came from patients with melanoma in CheckMate 064, a randomized, open-label phase II trial of sequential checkpoint blockade. Leukapheresis was used to collect peripheral blood mononuclear cells, which were then purified with Ficoll-Paque and frozen in human serum with roughly 10% DMSO. Purity of sorted blood CD3+CD8+ cells was verified at >95% immediately after sorting, followed by DNA extraction.

The receptor chain draws on TRBV6-5 and TRBJ1-1, and 9 junction bases match TRBD1. Sample: CD8+ T cells sorted from blood (inferred from file names), taken from a patient given nivolumab and ipilimumab in sequence. This TCR was sampled from a human donor with melanoma. The DNA sequence follows: TGTGCCAGCAGCCCTTGGGACAGGGTGAACACTGAAGCTTTCTTT. This yields the protein CASSPWDRVNTEAFF.